This TCR beta chain stems from a study of shared clonotypes between healthy human individuals. Study-wide context: Each donor's CD4 naive and CD4 memory cells filled three plates apiece, CD8 naive two, and CD8 memory one.

Per the study methods: ImmunoSEQ supplied junction-only sequences lacking quality scores, so filtering was different. Clones were sequenced by immunoSEQ multiplex PCR, and TCRdb holds only the in-frame ones, with some missing. V and J calls and clone size are as listed in that table; D and trimming were resolved from the DNA. This table has 2,500,000 or so clones, roughly 93% appearing once. Study results and limitations: Shared clonotypes: roughly 4.7% naive CD4, around 3.7% naive CD8, roughly 2.2% memory CD4, 0.4% to 0.45% memory CD8. Non-shared clonotypes displayed generation probabilities falling below those of clonotypes present in all four donors.

The CDR3 covers 15 residues. Looked up from germline, CDR1 is SEHNR and CDR2 is FQNEAQ (reference sequence). V dropped 5 bases and J dropped 1; count of bases not matched to a gene: 7. Regarding this clone: The antigen is not known.

This receptor was identified in a man aged 18-30 years in good health. Some clones in this sample may be carry-over from other donors' samples. The material sequenced was naive CD4+ T cells from PBMCs. Sample subset: CD45RA+ positively selected. The chain employs TRBV7-9 and TRBJ1-2; 7 nucleotides match TRBD1. The CDR3 sequence is CASSPGGSVNYGYTF. The CDR3 region has the DNA TGTGCCAGCAGCCCAGGGGGTTCAGTTAACTATGGCTACACCTTC. The whole variable domain, remainder taken from reference TRBV7-9 and TRBJ1-2, is DTGVSQNPRHKITKRGQNVTFRCDPISEHNRLYWYRQTLGQGPEFLTYFQNEAQLEKSRLLSDRFSAERPKGSFSTLEIQRTEQGDSAMYLCASSPGGSVNYGYTFGSGTRLTVV.